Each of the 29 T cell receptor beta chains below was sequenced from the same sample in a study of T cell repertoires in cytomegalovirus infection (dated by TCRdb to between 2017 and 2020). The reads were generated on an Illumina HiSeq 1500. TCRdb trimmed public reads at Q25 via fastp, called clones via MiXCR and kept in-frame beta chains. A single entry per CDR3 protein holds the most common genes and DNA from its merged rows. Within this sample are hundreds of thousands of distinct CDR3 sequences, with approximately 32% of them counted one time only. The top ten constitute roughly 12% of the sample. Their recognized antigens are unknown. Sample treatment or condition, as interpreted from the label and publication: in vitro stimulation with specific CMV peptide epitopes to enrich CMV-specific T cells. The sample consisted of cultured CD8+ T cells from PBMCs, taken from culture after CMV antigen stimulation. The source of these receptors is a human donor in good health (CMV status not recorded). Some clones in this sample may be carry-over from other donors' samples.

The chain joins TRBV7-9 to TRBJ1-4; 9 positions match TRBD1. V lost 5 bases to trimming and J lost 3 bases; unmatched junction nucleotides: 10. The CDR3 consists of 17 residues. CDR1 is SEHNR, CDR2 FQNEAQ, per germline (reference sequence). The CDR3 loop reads CASSPSGTGRANEKLFF. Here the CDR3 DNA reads TGTGCCAGCAGCCCCTCCGGGACAGGGAGGGCTAATGAAAAACTGTTTTTT.

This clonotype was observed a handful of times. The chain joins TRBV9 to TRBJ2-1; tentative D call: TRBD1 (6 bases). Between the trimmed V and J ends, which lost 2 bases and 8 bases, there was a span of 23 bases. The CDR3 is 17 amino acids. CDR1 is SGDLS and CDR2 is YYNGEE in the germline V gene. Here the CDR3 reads CASSVPPSQGLSDEQFF. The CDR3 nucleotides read TGTGCCAGCAGCGTCCCCCCCTCACAGGGTCTGAGTGATGAGCAGTTCTTC. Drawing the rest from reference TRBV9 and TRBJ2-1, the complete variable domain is DSGVTQTPKHLITATGQRVTLRCSPRSGDLSVYWYQQSLDQGLQFLIQYYNGEERAKGNILERFSAQQFPDLHSELNLSSLELGDSALYFCASSVPPSQGLSDEQFFGPGTRLTVL.

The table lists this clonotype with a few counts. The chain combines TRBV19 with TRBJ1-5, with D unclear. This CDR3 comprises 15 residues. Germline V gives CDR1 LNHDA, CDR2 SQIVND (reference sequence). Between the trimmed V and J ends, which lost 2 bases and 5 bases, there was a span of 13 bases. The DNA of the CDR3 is TGTGCCAGTAGTATATTGGCGGTACTTGATCAGCCCCAGCATTTT. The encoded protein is CASSILAVLDQPQHF. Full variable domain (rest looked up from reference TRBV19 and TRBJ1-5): DGGITQSPKYLFRKEGQNVTLSCEQNLNHDAMYWYRQDPGQGLRLIYYSQIVNDFQKGDIAEGYSVSREKKESFPLTVTSAQKNPTAFYLCASSILAVLDQPQHFGDGTRLSIL.

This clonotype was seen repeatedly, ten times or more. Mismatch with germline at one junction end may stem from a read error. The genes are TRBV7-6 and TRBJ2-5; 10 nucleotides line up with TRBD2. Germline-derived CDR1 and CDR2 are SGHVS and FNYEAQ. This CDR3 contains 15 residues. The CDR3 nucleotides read TGTGCTAGCAGCTCTCTAGCGGGGGACCAAGAGACCCAGTACTTC. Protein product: CASSSLAGDQETQYF.

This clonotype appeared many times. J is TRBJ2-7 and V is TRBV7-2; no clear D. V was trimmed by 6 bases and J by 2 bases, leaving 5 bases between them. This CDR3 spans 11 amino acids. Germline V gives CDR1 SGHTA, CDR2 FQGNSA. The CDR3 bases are TGTGCCAGCAGTCACACCTACGAGCAGTACTTC. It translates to CASSHTYEQYF.

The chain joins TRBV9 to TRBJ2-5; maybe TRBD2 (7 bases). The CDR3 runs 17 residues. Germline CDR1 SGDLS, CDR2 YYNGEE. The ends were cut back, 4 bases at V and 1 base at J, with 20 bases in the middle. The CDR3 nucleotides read TGTGCCAGCAGCATCAACCGAGCGGGACATGCCCAAGAGACCCAGTACTTC. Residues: CASSINRAGHAQETQYF.

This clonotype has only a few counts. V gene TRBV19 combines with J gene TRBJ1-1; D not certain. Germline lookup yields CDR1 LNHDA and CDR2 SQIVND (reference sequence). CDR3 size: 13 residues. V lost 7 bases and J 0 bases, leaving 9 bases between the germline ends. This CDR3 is CASTYTMNTEAFF. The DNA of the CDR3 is TGTGCCAGTACCTACACTATGAACACTGAAGCTTTCTTT.

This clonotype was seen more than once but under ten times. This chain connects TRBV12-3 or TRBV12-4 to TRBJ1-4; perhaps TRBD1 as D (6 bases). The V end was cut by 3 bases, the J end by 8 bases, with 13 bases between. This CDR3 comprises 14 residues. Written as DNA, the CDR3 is TGTGCCAGCAGTTTTTCCGGGGGCGGGGAAAAACTGTTTTTT. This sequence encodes CASSFSGGGEKLFF.

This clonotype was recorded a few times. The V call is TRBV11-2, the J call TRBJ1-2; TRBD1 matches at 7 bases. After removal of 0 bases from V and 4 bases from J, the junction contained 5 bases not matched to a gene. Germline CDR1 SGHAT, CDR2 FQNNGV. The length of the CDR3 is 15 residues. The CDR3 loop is CASSLDYGDSYGYTF. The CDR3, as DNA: TGTGCCAGCAGCTTAGATTATGGGGACAGCTATGGCTACACCTTC.

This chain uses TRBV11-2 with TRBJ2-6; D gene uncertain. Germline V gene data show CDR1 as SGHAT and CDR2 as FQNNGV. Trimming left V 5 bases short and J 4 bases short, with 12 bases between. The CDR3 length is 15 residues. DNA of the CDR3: TGTGCCAGCAGCCCACGTTTGGCAGGGGCCAACGTCCTGACTTTC. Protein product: CASSPRLAGANVLTF.

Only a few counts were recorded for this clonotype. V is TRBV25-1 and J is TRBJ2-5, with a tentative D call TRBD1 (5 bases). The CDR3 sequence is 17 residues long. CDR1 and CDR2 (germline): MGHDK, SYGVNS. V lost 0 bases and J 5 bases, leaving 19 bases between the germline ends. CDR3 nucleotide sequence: TGTGCCAGCAGTGAATATATGACAGCCGACCTGGGGGAGACCCAGTACTTC. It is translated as CASSEYMTADLGETQYF.

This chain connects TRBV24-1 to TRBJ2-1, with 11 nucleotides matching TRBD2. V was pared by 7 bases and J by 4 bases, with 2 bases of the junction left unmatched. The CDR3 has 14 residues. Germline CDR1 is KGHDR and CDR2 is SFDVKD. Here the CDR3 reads CATRASGGYNEQFF. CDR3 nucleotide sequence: TGTGCCACCAGAGCTAGCGGGGGGTACAATGAGCAGTTCTTC.

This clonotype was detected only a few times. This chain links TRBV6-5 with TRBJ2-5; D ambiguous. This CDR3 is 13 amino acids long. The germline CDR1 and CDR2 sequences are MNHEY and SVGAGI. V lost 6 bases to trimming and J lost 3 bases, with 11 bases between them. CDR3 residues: CASRNILEETQYF. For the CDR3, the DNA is TGTGCCAGCAGGAACATCCTCGAAGAGACCCAGTACTTC.

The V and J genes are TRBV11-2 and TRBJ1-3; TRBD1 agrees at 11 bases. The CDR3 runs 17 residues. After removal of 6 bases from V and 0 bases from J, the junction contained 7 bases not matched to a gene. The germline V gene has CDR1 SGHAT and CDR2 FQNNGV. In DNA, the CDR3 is TGTGCCAGCAGTAAGGACAGGGGGCGAAACTCTGGAAACACCATATATTTT. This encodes CASSKDRGRNSGNTIYF.

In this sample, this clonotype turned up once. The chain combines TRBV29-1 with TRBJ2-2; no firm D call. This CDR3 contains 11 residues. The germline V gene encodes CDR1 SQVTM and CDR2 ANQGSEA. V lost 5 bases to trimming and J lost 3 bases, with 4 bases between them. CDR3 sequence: CSVSHTGELFF. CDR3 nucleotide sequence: TGCAGCGTTTCACACACCGGGGAGCTGTTTTTT.

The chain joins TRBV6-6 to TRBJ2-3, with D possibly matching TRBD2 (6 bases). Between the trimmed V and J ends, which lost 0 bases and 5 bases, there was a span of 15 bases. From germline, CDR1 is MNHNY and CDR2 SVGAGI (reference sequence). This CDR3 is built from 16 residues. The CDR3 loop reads CASSYSRLEEIDTQYF. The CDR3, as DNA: TGTGCCAGCAGTTACTCGAGACTAGAGGAAATAGATACGCAGTATTTT.

CDR3 DNA: TGTGCCAGCAGCCGTTACAGAGATGGCTACACCTTC. Its protein is CASSRYRDGYTF. The J gene is TRBJ1-2, the V gene TRBV7-9; no definite D call. Germline V gene sequence: CDR1 SEHNR, CDR2 FQNEAQ (reference sequence). The CDR3 is 12 residues long. The V and J ends lost 5 bases and 6 bases respectively, with 10 bases between them.

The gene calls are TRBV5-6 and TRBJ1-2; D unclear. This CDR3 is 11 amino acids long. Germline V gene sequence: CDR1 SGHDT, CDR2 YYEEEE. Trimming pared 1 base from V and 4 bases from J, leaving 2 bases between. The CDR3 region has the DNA TGTGCCAGCAGCTTGATCTATGGCTACACCTTC. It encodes CASSLIYGYTF.

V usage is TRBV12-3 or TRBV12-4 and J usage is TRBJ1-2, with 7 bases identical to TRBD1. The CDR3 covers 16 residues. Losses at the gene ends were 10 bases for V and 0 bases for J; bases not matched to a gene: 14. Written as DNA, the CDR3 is TGTGCCAACAATGACAGGGACCCTGGGACTAACTATGGCTACACCTTC. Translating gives CANNDRDPGTNYGYTF.

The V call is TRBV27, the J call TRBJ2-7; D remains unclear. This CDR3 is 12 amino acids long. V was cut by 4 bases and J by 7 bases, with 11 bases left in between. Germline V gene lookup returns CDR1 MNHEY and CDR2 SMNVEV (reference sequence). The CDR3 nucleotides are TGTGCCAGCAGTTCCCCCGCGAGGGAGCAGTACTTC. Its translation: CASSSPAREQYF.

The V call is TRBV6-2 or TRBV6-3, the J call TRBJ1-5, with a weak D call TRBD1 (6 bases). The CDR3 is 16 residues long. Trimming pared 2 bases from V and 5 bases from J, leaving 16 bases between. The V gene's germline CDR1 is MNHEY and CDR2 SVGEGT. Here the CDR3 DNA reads TGTGCCAGCAGTTACCTACCGGCACAGGGCGATCAGCCCCAGCATTTT. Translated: CASSYLPAQGDQPQHF.

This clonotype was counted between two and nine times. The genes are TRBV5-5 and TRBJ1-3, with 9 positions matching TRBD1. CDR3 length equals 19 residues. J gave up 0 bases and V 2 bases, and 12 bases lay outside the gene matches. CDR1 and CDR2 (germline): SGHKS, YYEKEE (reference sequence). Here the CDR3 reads CASSFPGQGTFSSGNTIYF. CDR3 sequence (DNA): TGTGCCAGCAGCTTTCCGGGACAGGGAACATTTTCCTCTGGAAACACCATATATTTT.

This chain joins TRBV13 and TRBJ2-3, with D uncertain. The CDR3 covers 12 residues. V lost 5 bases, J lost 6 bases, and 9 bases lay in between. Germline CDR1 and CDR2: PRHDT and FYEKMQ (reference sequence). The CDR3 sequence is CASSTPPDTQYF. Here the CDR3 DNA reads TGTGCCAGCAGCACCCCCCCCGATACGCAGTATTTT.

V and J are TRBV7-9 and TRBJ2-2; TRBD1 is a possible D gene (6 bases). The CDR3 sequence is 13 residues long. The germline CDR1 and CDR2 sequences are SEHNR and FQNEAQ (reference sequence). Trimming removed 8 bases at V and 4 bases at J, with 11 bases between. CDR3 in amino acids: CASLNRATGELFF. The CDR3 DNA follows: TGTGCCAGCTTGAACAGGGCCACCGGGGAGCTGTTTTTT.

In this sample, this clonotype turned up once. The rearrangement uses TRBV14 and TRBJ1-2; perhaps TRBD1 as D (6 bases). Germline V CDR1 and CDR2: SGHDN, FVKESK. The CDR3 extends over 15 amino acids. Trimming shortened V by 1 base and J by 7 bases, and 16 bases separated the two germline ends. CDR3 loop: CASSQGGPETFGYTF. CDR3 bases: TGTGCCAGCAGCCAAGGGGGGCCGGAGACTTTTGGCTACACCTTC.

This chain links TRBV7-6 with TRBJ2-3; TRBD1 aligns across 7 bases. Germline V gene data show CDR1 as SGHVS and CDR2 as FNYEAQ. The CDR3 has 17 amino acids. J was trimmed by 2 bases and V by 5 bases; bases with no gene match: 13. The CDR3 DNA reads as TGTGCCAGCAGCGAGACGTCACAGGGGATATTCACAGATACGCAGTATTTT. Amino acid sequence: CASSETSQGIFTDTQYF.

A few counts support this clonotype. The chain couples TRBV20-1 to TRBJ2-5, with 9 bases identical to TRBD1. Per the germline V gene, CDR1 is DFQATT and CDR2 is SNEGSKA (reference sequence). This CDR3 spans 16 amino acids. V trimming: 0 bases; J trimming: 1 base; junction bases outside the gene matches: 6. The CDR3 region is CSARDLRDRVQETQYF. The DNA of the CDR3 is TGCAGTGCTAGAGATCTCCGGGACAGGGTCCAAGAGACCCAGTACTTC.

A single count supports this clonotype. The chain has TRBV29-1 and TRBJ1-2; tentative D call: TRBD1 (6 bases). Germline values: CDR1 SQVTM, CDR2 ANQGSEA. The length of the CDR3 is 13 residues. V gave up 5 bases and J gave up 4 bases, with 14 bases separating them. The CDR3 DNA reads TGCAGCGTTTTACAGGGCGATCTCTATGGCTACACCTTC. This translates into CSVLQGDLYGYTF.

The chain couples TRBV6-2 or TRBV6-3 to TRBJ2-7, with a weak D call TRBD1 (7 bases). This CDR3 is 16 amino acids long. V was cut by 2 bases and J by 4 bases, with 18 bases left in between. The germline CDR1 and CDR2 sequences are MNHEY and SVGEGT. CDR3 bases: TGTGCCAGCAGTTACGGCCGGCGGGACAGAACTTACGAGCAGTACGTC. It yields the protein CASSYGRRDRTYEQYV.